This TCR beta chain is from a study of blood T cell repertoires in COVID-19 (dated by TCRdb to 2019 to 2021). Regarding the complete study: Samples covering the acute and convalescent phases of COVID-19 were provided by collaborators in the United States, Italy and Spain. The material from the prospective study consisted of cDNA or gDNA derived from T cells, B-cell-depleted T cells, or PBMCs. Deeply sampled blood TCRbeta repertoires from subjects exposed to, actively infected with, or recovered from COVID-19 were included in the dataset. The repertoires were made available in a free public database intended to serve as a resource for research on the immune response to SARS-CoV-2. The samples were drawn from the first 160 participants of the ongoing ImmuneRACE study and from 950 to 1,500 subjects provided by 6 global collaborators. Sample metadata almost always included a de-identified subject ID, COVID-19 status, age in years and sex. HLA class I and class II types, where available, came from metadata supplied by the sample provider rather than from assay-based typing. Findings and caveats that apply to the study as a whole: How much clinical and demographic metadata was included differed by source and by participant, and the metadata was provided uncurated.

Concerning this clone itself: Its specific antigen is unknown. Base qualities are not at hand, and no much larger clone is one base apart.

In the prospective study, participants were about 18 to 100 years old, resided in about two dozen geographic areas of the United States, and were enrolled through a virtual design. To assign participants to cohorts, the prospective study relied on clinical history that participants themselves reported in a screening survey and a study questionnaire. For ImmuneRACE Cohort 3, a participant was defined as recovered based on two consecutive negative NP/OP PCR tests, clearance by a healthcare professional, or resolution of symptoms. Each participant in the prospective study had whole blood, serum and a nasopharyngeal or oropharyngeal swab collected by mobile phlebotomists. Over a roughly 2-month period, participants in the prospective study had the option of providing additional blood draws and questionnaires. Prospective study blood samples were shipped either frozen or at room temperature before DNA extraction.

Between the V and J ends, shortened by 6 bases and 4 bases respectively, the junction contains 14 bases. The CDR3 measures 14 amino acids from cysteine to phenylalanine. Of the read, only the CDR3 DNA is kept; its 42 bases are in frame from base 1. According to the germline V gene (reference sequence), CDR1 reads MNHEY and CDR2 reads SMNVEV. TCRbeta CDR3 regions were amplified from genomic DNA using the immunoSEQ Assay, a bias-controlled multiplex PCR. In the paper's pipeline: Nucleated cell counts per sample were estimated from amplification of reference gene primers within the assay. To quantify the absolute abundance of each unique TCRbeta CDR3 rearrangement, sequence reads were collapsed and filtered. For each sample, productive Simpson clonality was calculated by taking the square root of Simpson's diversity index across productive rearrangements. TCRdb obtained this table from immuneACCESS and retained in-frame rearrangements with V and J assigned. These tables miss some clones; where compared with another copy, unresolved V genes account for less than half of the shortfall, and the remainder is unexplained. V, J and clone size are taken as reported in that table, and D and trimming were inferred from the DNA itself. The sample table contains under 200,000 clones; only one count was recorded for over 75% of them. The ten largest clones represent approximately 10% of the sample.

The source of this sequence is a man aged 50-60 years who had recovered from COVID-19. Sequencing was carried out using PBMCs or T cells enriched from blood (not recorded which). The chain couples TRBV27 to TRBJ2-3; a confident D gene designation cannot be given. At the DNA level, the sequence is TGTGCCAGCAGCCGGTGGAGTACGCCAGATACGCAGTATTTT. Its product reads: CASSRWSTPDTQYF.